The clone carrying this TCR beta chain was observed a handful of times. Isolation per sample recovered at least 7 million PBMCs. The data originate from a study of blood T cells in healthy people across ages. The CDR3 sequence is 15 residues long. Germline CDR1 and CDR2: MNHEY and SVGEGT. The V gene end was trimmed by 7 bases and the J gene end by 6 bases; junction bases not matched to a gene: 5. Primed by a sample-barcoded 5' primer and a J-beta primer mix, a second PCR proceeded for about 6 to 12 cycles. TCRdb recomputed calls from the 5' RACE reads with MiXCR, one row per CDR3 protein. The table shows roughly 1,500,000 distinct CDR3 sequences, with around 42% occurring only once.

The receptor was derived from a woman between 18 and 29 years old in good health. The genes are TRBV6-2 or TRBV6-3 and TRBJ2-1; 14 bases match TRBD2. Sequenced input: blood. The CDR3 protein is CASTLGTSGGNEQFF. The CDR3 DNA is TGTGCCAGCACCCTAGGGACTAGCGGGGGCAATGAGCAGTTCTTC.